This T cell receptor (beta chain) is from a study of resident and recirculating memory T cells in vitiligo. Background on the study: Epidermis came from shave biopsies of lesional and nonlesional sites, plus PBMCs. Findings of the study overall: Non-conserved TCRs across sites and patients suggested distinct clones per lesion. No unique dominant TCR clone was found in vitiligo lesions.

Produced via immunoSEQ multiplex PCR; TCRdb's table is partial and in-frame only. This sample has fewer than 80,000 clones, with approximately 93% found just once. Stable vitiligo meant no lesion change over the previous 6 months. Germline trimming cut 5 bases from V and 2 bases from J; bases unmatched to any gene: 5. CDR1 SGHAT and CDR2 FQNNGV come from the germline V gene. The CDR3 spans 15 residues. To note about this clone: Its antigen is still unknown.

The origin of this receptor is a male donor with vitiligo. Source material: blood. The chain carries TRBV11-2 and TRBJ2-3, with TRBD1 matching 9 bases. The CDR3 sequence is CASSTWTGDTDTQYF. The CDR3 DNA sequence: TGTGCCAGCAGCACCTGGACAGGGGACACAGATACGCAGTATTTT.